This T cell receptor (beta chain) came from a study of T cells after yellow fever vaccination. V gave up 5 bases and J gave up 0 bases, with 7 bases separating them. Per germline, CDR1 SGHTA and CDR2 FQGNSA. The CDR3 contains 13 residues. In the case of this clonotype: What it binds is not known.

Each CDR3 protein gets one entry after TCRdb re-called the 5' RACE reads with MiXCR. This sample has about 340,000 distinct CDR3 sequences, with over 8% found just once. Study results and limitations: A large majority of primary-vaccination clones showed up again after the booster (about 97% CD4, approximately 90% CD8). By day 5 rather than day 15, the secondary response had peaked, though it was weaker. The bulk population could contribute abundant contaminating clonotypes to FACS-sorted repertoires.

The specimen comprised PBMCs, sampled on the day of the first yellow fever vaccination. The sequence was collected from a young man who received the YFV17D yellow fever vaccine. The rearrangement uses TRBV7-2 and TRBJ1-2, with D unresolved. The CDR3: CASSQYTNYGYTF. CDR3 nucleotide sequence: TGTGCCAGCAGCCAATATACTAACTATGGCTACACCTTC.